This TCR beta chain was sequenced for a study of vaccination and CD4 T cells after COVID-19 (dated by TCRdb to between 2022 and 2023). Looking at the study overall: The convalescent cohort included six males and four females, with two Hispanic individuals, seven Caucasians, two Asians and one multiracial person. Post-vaccine blood samples were obtained a median of about 77 days after the second vaccine dose, with a range of about 12 to 241 days. Overlapping spike peptide pools from SARS-CoV-2 and from the common cold coronaviruses HCoV-NL63, HCoV-OC43 and HCoV-229E were used as culture stimuli. Each participant got two doses of either the Pfizer-BioNTech BNT162b2 vaccine (n=8) or the Moderna mRNA-1273 vaccine (n=2). Control cultures received a CEFX viral epitope pool as the positive control, an HIV-1 Nef peptide pool as the negative control, or no peptide. In ten to eleven COVID-19 convalescent patients and a handful of infection-naive healthy vaccine recipients, researchers compared the spike-specific CD4+ TCR repertoire from before mRNA vaccination with the repertoire from after. In an earlier paper using these donors, memory CD4+ T cell crossreactivity between SARS-CoV-2 and common cold coronavirus spike proteins was assessed at the TCR clonotype level. Post-COVID blood samples were collected from convalescent patients a median of roughly 100 days after diagnosis, with a range of about 30 to 170 days. Results the study describes overall, beyond this receptor: In convalescent patients, a median around 83% of post-vaccine SARS-CoV-2-reactive clones were detected only after vaccination, and vaccine-specific priming was suggested by this finding. Of the vaccine-specific clones found in convalescent patients, nearly all (304 of 307) were mono-reactive for SARS-CoV-2 spike instead of being cross-reactive with common cold coronaviruses. Relatively few convalescent patients were included in the study, and early timepoints after natural infection were not analyzed. The median count of SARS-CoV-2-reactive clonotypes went up from 20 to 25 after infection to 35 to 40 after vaccination, although the change was not significant.

With respect to this clonotype: Its recognized antigen is unknown. No much larger clone is present one base from it, and per-base qualities are unavailable.

The treatment or condition label on this specimen signifies: roughly 10-day PBMC culture with coronavirus spike peptide pools or control peptides (ViraFEST assay). CD4+ T cells from unexposed donors were collected before the COVID-19 pandemic (2011-2018). The ViraFEST assay was used in the study, in which antigen-specific T cells were expanded with peptide pools and expanded clonotypes were subsequently identified by TCR sequencing. Approximately 1.8 million PBMCs per well were cultured in IMDM with roughly 5% human AB serum and about 9.2 IU/ml IL-2, plus 10 ug/ml peptide pools. Half of the culture medium was replaced with fresh IL-2-containing medium on days 3 and 7. After around 10 days of culture, CD4+ T cells were isolated by negative selection with the EasySep CD4+ T cell isolation kit. As far as cell numbers permitted, CD4+ T cells from unexposed donors were tested for reactivity against SARS-CoV-2 S and N as well as four spike pools from common cold coronaviruses. Ficoll-Paque Plus gradient centrifugation was used to isolate PBMCs from whole blood, and the isolated PBMCs were then either used fresh or cryopreserved at -140C. Triplicate wells were generally used for each culture condition. The leukapheresis product used for the unexposed donors was purchased from a commercial source.

The receptor library was made with PCR. At the Johns Hopkins FTIC core, DNA from the cultured CD4+ T cells underwent TCR sequencing with the Oncomine TCR Beta short-read assay. Genomic DNA was extracted from the cultured CD4+ T cells with the QIAamp micro DNA kit. Oncomine TCR Beta libraries from cultured CD4+ T cells were pooled with unique dual indexes and sequenced on an Illumina iSeq 100. In the paper's pipeline: Non-productive sequences were filtered out, and CDR3s that did not start with C, did not end with F or W, or were shorter than 7 amino acids were discarded. The MANAFEST web application was used to identify antigen-specific clonotypes by comparing peptide-stimulated wells against reference wells and other culture wells. For a clone to be called positive, the clone needed an FDR below 0.05, an odds ratio above 5, and a productive frequency above 0.1% in at least two of three replicate wells. A clonotype counted as cross-reactive if it showed significant expansion both in the SARS-CoV-2 spike wells and in at least one common cold coronavirus spike condition. CDR3 homology was assessed with Levenshtein distances (stringdist) and unrooted phylogenetic trees (ape) in R version 3.6.1. Using fastp trimming at Q25 and MiXCR clonotype assembly, TCRdb reanalyzed the public sequencing data and kept in-frame beta chains. CDR3 protein duplicates are merged, each entry listing the most common genes and DNA. The V and J calls follow TCRdb's processing rather than the paper's. The sample table lists roughly 6,600 distinct CDR3 sequences, 39% of them with a count of one. Around a fifth of the sample belongs to the ten largest clones.

This clonotype originated in a human donor in good health. Sequencing input: CD4+ T cells from blood, cultured in vitro.

The CDR3 protein: CASSKTYEQYF. The DNA is TGTGCCAGCAGCAAAACCTACGAGCAGTACTTC. The chain employs TRBV6-1 and TRBJ2-7; no D segment can be confidently identified. CDR1 and CDR2 (MNHNS, SASEGT) derive from the germline V gene. V loses 6 bases of germline sequence and J loses 2 bases, and the interval between the two ends is 5 bases. The CDR3 has 11 amino acids, counting the end cysteine and phenylalanine. Kept here is only the CDR3 DNA, which spans 33 bases and is read in frame from base 1.